The 17 T cell receptor beta chains below were found in one sample sequenced in a study of regulatory T cells in long-lasting Graves disease. Described time point: newly diagnosed GD, antithyroid drugs for less than 3 months. TCR sequences were obtained from RNA taken from PBMCs. CDR3-region Arm-PCR and iRepertoire HTBI primers produced the TCR beta libraries. TCRdb called the multiplex PCR reads again in MiXCR, with one record for every CDR3 protein. The data show some 400,000 distinct CDR3 sequences, 15% seen once. The same data also went into a second study, on T cells in Graves' hyperthyroidism and ophthalmopathy.

The source was peripheral blood mononuclear cells (PBMCs), collected at new diagnosis, from a patient treated with antithyroid drugs. The receptors here all came from a woman aged 25 to 45 with Graves disease.

Many counts were recorded for this clonotype. The chain carries TRBV6-5 and TRBJ2-5; possibly TRBD2 for D (6 bases). The germline V gene encodes CDR1 MNHEY and CDR2 SVGAGI. V lost 2 bases and J lost 5, with 9 bases in between. The CDR3 is 13 residues long. CDR3 sequence reads: CASSYREAETQYF. The CDR3 DNA reads as TGTGCCAGCAGTTACAGGGAGGCTGAGACCCAGTACTTC.

In its sample, this clonotype was seen many times. The chain couples TRBV2 to TRBJ1-2; possibly TRBD1 for D (6 bases). Germline-derived CDR1 and CDR2 are SNHLY and FYNNEI. Between the trimmed V and J ends, which lost 6 bases and 8 bases, there was a span of 16 bases. CDR3 length: 13 residues. The CDR3 reads CASSSDRTGGYTF. DNA of the CDR3: TGTGCCAGCAGCAGCGACAGGACCGGAGGCTACACCTTC.

Comment on this clonotype: A much larger clone lies one base from this, so it may be a read error. The V and J genes are TRBV20-1 and TRBJ2-1; TRBD2 aligns across 9 bases. From germline, CDR1 is DFQATT and CDR2 SNEGSKA (reference sequence). Trimming at V came to 0 bases and at J to 2 bases, leaving 14 bases not matched to a gene. The CDR3 sequence is 19 residues long. In DNA, the CDR3 is TGCAGTGCTAGAGACCCCTCGAGAATAGCGGGGGTCCCCTACAATGAGCAGTTCTTC. The encoded protein is CSARDPSRIAGVPYNEQFF.

This clonotype has more than one count but fewer than ten. The CDR3 is CASSYPSTGEGGETQYF. CDR3 nucleotide sequence: TGTGCCAGCAGTTACCCCTCGACAGGGGAGGGCGGCGAGACCCAGTACTTC. V usage is TRBV6-5 and J usage is TRBJ2-5, with a weak D call TRBD1 (8 bases). V lost 2 bases and J 5 bases, leaving 21 bases between the germline ends. Germline V lookup: CDR1 MNHEY, CDR2 SVGAGI. This CDR3 has 17 residues.

This clonotype was seen at least ten times. V and J are TRBV30 and TRBJ1-1; no reliable D call. Germline lookup yields CDR1 GTSNPN and CDR2 SVGIG (reference sequence). V lost 0 bases, J lost 5 bases, and 13 bases lay in between. CDR3 length: 14 amino acids. CDR3 loop: CAWSVAGWGTEAFF. The CDR3 DNA is TGTGCCTGGAGTGTAGCGGGATGGGGAACTGAAGCTTTCTTT.

This chain links TRBV2 with TRBJ2-1, with TRBD1 matching over 11 bases. V dropped 5 bases and J dropped 9; count of bases not matched to a gene: 6. In germline, CDR1 is SNHLY, CDR2 FYNNEI. There are 14 residues in the CDR3. CDR3 sequence: CASSPRDRGAEQFF. DNA for the CDR3: TGTGCCAGCAGTCCTCGGGACAGGGGGGCTGAGCAGTTCTTC.

In this sample, this clonotype turned up a few times. This sequence joins TRBV9 and TRBJ2-1, with 7 bases identical to TRBD2. The CDR3 loop spans 16 amino acids. The V and J ends lost 0 bases and 4 bases, in that order; junction bases with no gene match: 7. Germline V gene data show CDR1 as SGDLS and CDR2 as YYNGEE. The CDR3 is CASSVVPSGTYNEQFF. CDR3 DNA sequence: TGTGCCAGCAGCGTAGTCCCTAGCGGAACTTACAATGAGCAGTTCTTC.

Turning to this clonotype: This could be a read error, since a much larger clone is one nucleotide away. The chain recombines TRBV27 with TRBJ2-3; TRBD1 matches at 7 bases. The end of the DNA is better explained by TRBJ2-7, so the J call may be wrong. Germline assignment: CDR1 MNHEY and CDR2 SMNVEV (reference sequence). This CDR3 is 13 amino acids long. Written as DNA, the CDR3 is TGTGTCAGCTCCCTGAACAGGGGCCGCGAGCAGTACTTC. Amino acids: CVSSLNRGREQYF.

This clonotype occurred many times. This chain links TRBV5-4 with TRBJ2-7; 7 bases are shared with TRBD2. This CDR3 has 16 residues. Germline assignment: CDR1 SGHNT and CDR2 YYREEE (reference sequence). J was trimmed by 8 bases and V by 1 base; bases with no gene match: 15. The CDR3 loop is CASSLITPRTSSKQYF. DNA of the CDR3: TGTGCCAGCAGCTTGATCACGCCCCGGACTAGTAGCAAGCAGTACTTC.

Here the CDR3 DNA reads TGTGCCAGTAGTTCAGGACAAATCTCGGGCACTGAAGCTTTCTTT. It translates to CASSSGQISGTEAFF. This chain joins TRBV19 and TRBJ1-1, with a possible D match to TRBD1 (5 bases). The germline V gene encodes CDR1 LNHDA and CDR2 SQIVND (reference sequence). Trimming took 5 bases from V and 4 from J, leaving 17 bases between them. This CDR3 spans 15 amino acids.

This sequence joins TRBV6-1 and TRBJ2-3; the match to TRBD2 covers 10 bases. With V trimmed by 6 bases and J by 4 bases, 4 bases remained unmatched. This CDR3 region has 14 residues. CDR1 is MNHNS, CDR2 SASEGT, per germline. CDR3 sequence reads: CASRLAGGPDTQYF. The CDR3 nucleotides read TGTGCCAGCAGGTTAGCGGGAGGCCCAGATACGCAGTATTTT.

The sample holds many counts of this clonotype. The rearrangement uses TRBV28 and TRBJ2-1; TRBD1 matches 10 bases. The V gene end was trimmed by 6 bases and the J gene end by 3 bases; junction bases not matched to a gene: 2. CDR1 and CDR2 (germline): MDHEN, SYDVKM. This CDR3 is built from 14 residues. CDR3 coding DNA: TGTGCCAGCAGGCGGACAGGGGGCTACAATGAGCAGTTCTTC. Translating gives CASRRTGGYNEQFF.

Many counts were recorded for this clonotype. The chain uses TRBV11-2 and TRBJ2-5; TRBD1 matches 12 bases. Trimming removed 6 bases from V and 7 bases from J; junction bases left unmatched: 9. The germline V gene has CDR1 SGHAT and CDR2 FQNNGV. The CDR3 covers 15 residues. CDR3 nucleotide sequence: TGTGCCAGCAGGTTCGGGACAGGGGGCGCGGGGACCCAGTACTTC. The encoded protein is CASRFGTGGAGTQYF.

V is TRBV12-3 or TRBV12-4 and J is TRBJ1-2; D ambiguous. This CDR3 comprises 12 residues. Trimming left V 6 bases short and J 5 bases short, with 10 bases between. The CDR3 here is CASSVGNYGYTF. The CDR3, as DNA: TGTGCCAGCAGCGTCGGGAATTATGGCTACACCTTC.

At least ten counts were recorded for this clonotype. The rearrangement joins TRBV11-3 to TRBJ2-1; TRBD2 matches 7 bases. This CDR3 is 12 amino acids long. With V trimmed by 5 bases and J by 8 bases, 3 bases remained unmatched. CDR1 SGHNT and CDR2 YENEEA come from the germline V gene. For the CDR3, the DNA is TGTGCCAGCAGCCGGACTAGGGATGAGCAGTTCTTC. This codes for CASSRTRDEQFF.

This clonotype was seen repeatedly, ten times or more. The chain links TRBV4-1 to TRBJ2-1; 9 bases map to TRBD2. This CDR3 contains 17 residues. V dropped 1 base and J dropped 4; count of bases not matched to a gene: 8. CDR1 MGHRA and CDR2 YSYEKL come from the germline V gene. The CDR3 DNA is TGCGCCAGCAGCCAAGTGGTGGTAGCGGGAGCTTACAATGAGCAGTTCTTC. Protein product: CASSQVVVAGAYNEQFF.

This clonotype has ten or more counts. The chain recombines TRBV6-2 or TRBV6-3 with TRBJ2-1, with D uncertain. Germline CDR1 reads MNHEY; CDR2 reads SVGEGT. The CDR3 runs to 11 residues. V was trimmed by 8 bases and J by 9 bases, leaving 11 bases between them. This chain's CDR3 is CASGWVGEQFF. The DNA of the CDR3 is TGTGCCAGCGGCTGGGTTGGTGAGCAGTTCTTC.